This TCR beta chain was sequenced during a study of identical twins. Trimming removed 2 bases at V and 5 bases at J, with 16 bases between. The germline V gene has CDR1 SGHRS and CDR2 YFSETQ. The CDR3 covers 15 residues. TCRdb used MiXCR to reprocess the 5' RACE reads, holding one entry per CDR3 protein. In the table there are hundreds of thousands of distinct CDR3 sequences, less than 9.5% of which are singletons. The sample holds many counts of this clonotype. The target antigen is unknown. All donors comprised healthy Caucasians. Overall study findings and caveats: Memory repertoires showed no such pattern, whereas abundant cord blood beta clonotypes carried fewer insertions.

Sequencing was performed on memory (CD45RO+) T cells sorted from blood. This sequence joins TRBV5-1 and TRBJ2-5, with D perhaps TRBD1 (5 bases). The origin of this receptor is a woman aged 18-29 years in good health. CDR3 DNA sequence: TGCGCCAGCAGCTTTGACAGTGCTTCGATGGAGACCCAGTACTTC. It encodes CASSFDSASMETQYF. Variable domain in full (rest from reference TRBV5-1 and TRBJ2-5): KAGVTQTPRYLIKTRGQQVTLSCSPISGHRSVSWYQQTPGQGLQFLFEYFSETQRNKGNFPGRFSGRQFSNSRSEMNVSTLELGDSALYLCASSFDSASMETQYFGPGTRLLVL.